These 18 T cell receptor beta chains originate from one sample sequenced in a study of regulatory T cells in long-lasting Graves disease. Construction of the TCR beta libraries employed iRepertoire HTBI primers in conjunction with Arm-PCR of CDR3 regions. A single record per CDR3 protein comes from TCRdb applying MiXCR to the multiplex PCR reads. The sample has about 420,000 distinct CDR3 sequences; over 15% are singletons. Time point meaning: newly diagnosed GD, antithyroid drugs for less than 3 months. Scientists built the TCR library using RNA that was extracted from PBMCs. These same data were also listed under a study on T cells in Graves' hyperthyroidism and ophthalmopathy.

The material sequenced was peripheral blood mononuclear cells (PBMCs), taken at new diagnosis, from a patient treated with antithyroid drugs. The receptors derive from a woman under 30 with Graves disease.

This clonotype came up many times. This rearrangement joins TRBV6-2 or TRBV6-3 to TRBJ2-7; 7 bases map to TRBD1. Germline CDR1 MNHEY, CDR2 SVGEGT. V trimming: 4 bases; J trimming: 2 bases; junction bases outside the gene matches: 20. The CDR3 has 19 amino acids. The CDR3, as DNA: TGTGCCAGCAGTTCGGGGTACCGGGACAGTCCTCAGGGTACCTACGAGCAGTACTTC. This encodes CASSSGYRDSPQGTYEQYF.

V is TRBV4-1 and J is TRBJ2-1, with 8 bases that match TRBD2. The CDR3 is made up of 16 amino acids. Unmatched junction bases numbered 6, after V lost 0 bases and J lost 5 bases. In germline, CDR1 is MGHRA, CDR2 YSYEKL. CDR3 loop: CASSQDPAGADNEQFF. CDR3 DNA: TGCGCCAGCAGCCAAGATCCAGCGGGAGCGGACAATGAGCAGTTCTTC.

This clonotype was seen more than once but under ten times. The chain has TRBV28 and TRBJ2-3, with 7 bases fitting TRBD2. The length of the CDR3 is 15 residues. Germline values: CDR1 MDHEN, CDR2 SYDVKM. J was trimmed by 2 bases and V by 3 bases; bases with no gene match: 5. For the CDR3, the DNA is TGTGCCAGCAGTTTTCGGAGCGGGAACACAGATACGCAGTATTTT. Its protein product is CASSFRSGNTDTQYF.

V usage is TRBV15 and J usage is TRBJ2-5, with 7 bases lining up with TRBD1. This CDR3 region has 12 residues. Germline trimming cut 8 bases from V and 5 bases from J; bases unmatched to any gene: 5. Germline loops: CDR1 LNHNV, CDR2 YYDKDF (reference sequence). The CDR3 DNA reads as TGTGCCACCGGCCCGACAGGGGAGACCCAGTACTTC. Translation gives CATGPTGETQYF.

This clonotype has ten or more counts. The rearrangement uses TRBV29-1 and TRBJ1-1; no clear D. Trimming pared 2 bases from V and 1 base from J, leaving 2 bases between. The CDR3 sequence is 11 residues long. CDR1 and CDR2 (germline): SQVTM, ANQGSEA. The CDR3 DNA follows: TGCAGCGTTGAAAGGAACACTGAAGCTTTCTTT. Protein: CSVERNTEAFF. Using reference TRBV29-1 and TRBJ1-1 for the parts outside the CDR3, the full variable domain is SAVISQKPSRDICQRGTSLTIQCQVDSQVTMMFWYRQQPGQSLTLIATANQGSEATYESGFVIDKFPISRPNLTFSTLTVSNMSPEDSSIYLCSVERNTEAFFGQGTRLTVV.

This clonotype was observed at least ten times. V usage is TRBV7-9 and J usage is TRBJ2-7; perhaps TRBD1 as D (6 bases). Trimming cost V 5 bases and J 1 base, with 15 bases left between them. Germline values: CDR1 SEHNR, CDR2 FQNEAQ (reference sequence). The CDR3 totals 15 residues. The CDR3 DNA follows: TGTGCCAGCAGCCCCACAGGGCATCATTCCTACGAGCAGTACTTC. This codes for CASSPTGHHSYEQYF.

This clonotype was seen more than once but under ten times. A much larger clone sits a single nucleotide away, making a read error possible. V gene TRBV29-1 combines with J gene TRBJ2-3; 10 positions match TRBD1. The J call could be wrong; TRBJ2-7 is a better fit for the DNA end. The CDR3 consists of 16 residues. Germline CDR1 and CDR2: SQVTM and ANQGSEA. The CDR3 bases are TGCATCGTTGGGGCACCCTATAGGACAGGGGGTTACGAGCAGTACTTC. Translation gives CIVGAPYRTGGYEQYF.

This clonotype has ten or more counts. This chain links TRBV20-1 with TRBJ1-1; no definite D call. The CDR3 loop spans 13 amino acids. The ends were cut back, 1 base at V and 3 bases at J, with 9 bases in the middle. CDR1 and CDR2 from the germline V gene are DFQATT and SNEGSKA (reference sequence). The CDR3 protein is CSARVLGHTEAFF. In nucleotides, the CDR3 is TGCAGTGCTAGAGTGTTAGGGCACACTGAAGCTTTCTTT.

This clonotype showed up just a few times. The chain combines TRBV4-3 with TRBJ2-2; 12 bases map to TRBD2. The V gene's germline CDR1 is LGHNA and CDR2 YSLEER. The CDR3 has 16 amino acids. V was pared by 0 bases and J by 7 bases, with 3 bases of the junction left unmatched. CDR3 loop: CASSQDLAGGVGELFF. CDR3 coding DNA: TGCGCCAGCAGCCAAGATCTAGCGGGAGGGGTCGGGGAGCTGTTTTTT.

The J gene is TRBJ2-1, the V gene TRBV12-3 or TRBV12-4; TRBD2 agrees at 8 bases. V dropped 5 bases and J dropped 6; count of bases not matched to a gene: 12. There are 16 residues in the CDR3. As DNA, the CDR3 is TGTGCCAGCAGTCCGCTGGGCGGGAGGAAGGCCAATGAGCAGTTCTTC. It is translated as CASSPLGGRKANEQFF.

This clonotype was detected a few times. The CDR3 loop is CASSSQEVNTEAFF. The CDR3 region has the DNA TGCGCCAGCAGCTCACAGGAAGTAAACACTGAAGCTTTCTTT. This rearrangement joins TRBV5-1 to TRBJ1-1; D is perhaps TRBD1 (5 bases). Trimming stripped 3 bases from V and 2 bases from J, with 11 bases between. The CDR3 totals 14 residues. Germline V CDR1 and CDR2: SGHRS, YFSETQ. The entire variable domain, with the rest obtained from reference TRBV5-1 and TRBJ1-1, is as follows: KAGVTQTPRYLIKTRGQQVTLSCSPISGHRSVSWYQQTPGQGLQFLFEYFSETQRNKGNFPGRFSGRQFSNSRSEMNVSTLELGDSALYLCASSSQEVNTEAFFGQGTRLTVV.

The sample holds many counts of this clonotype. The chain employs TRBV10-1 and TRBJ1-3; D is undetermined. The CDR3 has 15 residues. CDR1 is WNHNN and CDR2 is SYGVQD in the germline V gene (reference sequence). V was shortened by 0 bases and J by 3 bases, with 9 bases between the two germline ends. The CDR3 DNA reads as TGCGCCAGCAGTGAGTCAGGCGGTCATGGAAACACCATATATTTT. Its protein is CASSESGGHGNTIYF.

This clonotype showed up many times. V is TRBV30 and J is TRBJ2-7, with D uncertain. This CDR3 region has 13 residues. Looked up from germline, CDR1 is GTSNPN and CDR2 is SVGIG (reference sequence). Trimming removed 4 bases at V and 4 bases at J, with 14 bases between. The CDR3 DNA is TGTGCCTGGACCCGTCTACGGAATTACGAGCAGTACTTC. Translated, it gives CAWTRLRNYEQYF.

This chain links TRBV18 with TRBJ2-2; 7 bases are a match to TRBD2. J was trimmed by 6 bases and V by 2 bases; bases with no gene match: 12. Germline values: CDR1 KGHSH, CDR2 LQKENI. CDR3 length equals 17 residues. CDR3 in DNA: TGTGCCAGCTCACCAGCCCTCGGCGGGGGAATGTCCGGGGAGCTGTTTTTT. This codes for CASSPALGGGMSGELFF.

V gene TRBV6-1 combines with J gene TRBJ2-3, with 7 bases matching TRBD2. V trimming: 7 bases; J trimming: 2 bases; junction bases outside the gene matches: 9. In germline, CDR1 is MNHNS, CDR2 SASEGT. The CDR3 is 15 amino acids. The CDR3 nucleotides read TGTGCCAGCACCAAAGGCGGGAGCTACACAGATACGCAGTATTTT. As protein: CASTKGGSYTDTQYF.

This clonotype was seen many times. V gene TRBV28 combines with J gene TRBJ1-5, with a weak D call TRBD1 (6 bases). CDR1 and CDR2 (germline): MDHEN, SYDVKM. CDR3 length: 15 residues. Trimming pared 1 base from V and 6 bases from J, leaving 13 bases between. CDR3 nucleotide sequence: TGTGCCAGCAGTTTATTCCGGGGGGCAGGTCAGCCCCAGCATTTT. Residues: CASSLFRGAGQPQHF.

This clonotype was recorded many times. CDR3 sequence: CASSKRGRGYEQYF. The CDR3 DNA is TGTGCCAGCAGCAAAAGGGGGCGCGGGTACGAGCAGTACTTC. The chain uses TRBV28 and TRBJ2-7; 7 bases align to TRBD1. This CDR3 has 14 amino acids. Germline CDR1 and CDR2: MDHEN and SYDVKM. V gave up 6 bases and J gave up 4 bases; unmatched junction bases: 9.

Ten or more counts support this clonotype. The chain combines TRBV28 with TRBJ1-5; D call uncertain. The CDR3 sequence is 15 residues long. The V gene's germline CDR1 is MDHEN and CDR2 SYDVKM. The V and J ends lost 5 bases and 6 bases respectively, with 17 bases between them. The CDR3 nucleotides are TGTGCCAGCAGTCCCCTAGGCGGGTTTCTTCAGCCCCAGCATTTT. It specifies CASSPLGGFLQPQHF. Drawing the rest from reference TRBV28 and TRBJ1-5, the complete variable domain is DVKVTQSSRYLVKRTGEKVFLECVQDMDHENMFWYRQDPGLGLRLIYFSYDVKMKEKGDIPEGYSVSREKKERFSLILESASTNQTSMYLCASSPLGGFLQPQHFGDGTRLSIL.